The T cell receptor beta chain under discussion was sequenced for a study of graft-versus-host responses after intestinal transplantation. Points on this clone: Its cognate antigen is unknown.

The method was immunoSEQ multiplex PCR; TCRdb's version includes in-frame clones alone and lacks a portion of them. The sample shows nearly 95,000 clones, under 95% of them seen only once. Trimming left V 3 bases short and J 1 base short, with 18 bases between. The CDR3 has 18 residues. Germline V gene data show CDR1 as LGHNT and CDR2 as FRNRAP. The chain couples TRBV12-5 to TRBJ2-2; TRBD1 might be the D (5 bases). This clonotype was obtained from a human donor who received an intestinal transplant. This sample comprised unstimulated CD8+ T cells sorted from spleen or lymph node cells, obtained before intestinal transplant. The CDR3 is CASGFEPHRQLNTGELFF. For the CDR3, the DNA is TGTGCTAGTGGTTTTGAGCCCCACCGACAGTTGAACACCGGGGAGCTGTTTTTT.